This passage covers 10 T cell receptor beta chains from one sample sequenced in a study of CXCR3-negative and CXCR3-positive naive CD8 T cells. These receptors are not linked to any known antigen. Overall study findings and caveats: Naive cells with CXCR3 showed TRB CDR3s that were more hydrophobic than those in CXCR3-negative naive cells.

TRB cDNA libraries were made by UMI-labeled 5' RACE. TCRdb reanalyzed the 5' RACE reads and collapses them to one entry per CDR3 protein, without DNA. The ten top clones account for over 0.25%, within a sample of approximately 140,000 distinct CDR3 sequences. The sequencing sample was made of naive CXCR3+ CD8+ T cells from blood. Subset here: CD45RO-CCR7+CD27+CD95- naive CD8+ T cells expressing CXCR3 (TNR3+). All receptors derive from a human donor in good health. Some clones in this sample may be carry-over from other donors' samples.

This rearrangement joins TRBV10-3 to TRBJ2-1; checking the TCRdb D call of TRBD2 is not possible without DNA. Germline assignment: CDR1 ENHRY and CDR2 SYGVKD. This CDR3 contains 16 residues. The CDR3 protein is CAISESLAGEGNEQFF.

The chain is built from TRBV19 and TRBJ1-1. The CDR3 loop spans 12 amino acids. Looked up from germline, CDR1 is LNHDA and CDR2 is SQIVND (reference sequence). The CDR3 here is CASMGDRAEAFF.

The chain uses TRBV20-1 and TRBJ2-1; the D gene TCRdb calls, TRBD1, cannot be checked with no DNA. Looked up from germline, CDR1 is DFQATT and CDR2 is SNEGSKA (reference sequence). The CDR3 extends over 15 amino acids. The CDR3 protein is CSASSPGGKYNEQFF.

The chain uses TRBV7-6 and TRBJ2-7; the D call from TCRdb, TRBD1, cannot be confirmed without DNA. This CDR3 has 15 residues. Germline CDR1 is SGHVS and CDR2 is FNYEAQ. The CDR3 sequence is CASRPPGQGPWEQYF. Filled out from reference TRBV7-6 and TRBJ2-7, the complete variable domain reads GAGVSQSPRYKVTKRGQDVALRCDPISGHVSLYWYRQALGQGPEFLTYFNYEAQQDKSGLPNDRFSAERPEGSISTLTIQRTEQRDSAMYRCASRPPGQGPWEQYFGPGTRLTVT.

The chain is built from TRBV29-1 and TRBJ2-5; TCRdb designates TRBD1, a call that cannot be tested without DNA. Germline V gives CDR1 SQVTM, CDR2 ANQGSEA. CDR3 size: 14 residues. This CDR3 reads CSVGTGGAAETQYF.

This chain uses TRBV11-3 with TRBJ2-3; TCRdb calls TRBD2, which cannot be checked without DNA. The V gene's germline CDR1 is SGHNT and CDR2 YENEEA. The CDR3 loop spans 15 amino acids. CDR3 protein: CASSTRAGETDTQNF.

The chain links TRBV29-1 to TRBJ1-2. Germline lookup yields CDR1 SQVTM and CDR2 ANQGSEA. This CDR3 has 14 amino acids. CDR3 region: CSVPAGGPPYGYTF.

The chain recombines TRBV30 with TRBJ2-7; TCRdb returns TRBD2, unconfirmable since there is no DNA. The CDR3 extends over 17 amino acids. Germline lookup yields CDR1 GTSNPN and CDR2 SVGIG (reference sequence). The chain's CDR3 is CAWSVRFRADLSYEQYF.

V usage is TRBV10-3 and J usage is TRBJ1-3. Germline loops: CDR1 ENHRY, CDR2 SYGVKD. The CDR3 is 14 residues long. This chain's CDR3 is CAISETASGNTIYF.

V and J are TRBV29-1 and TRBJ2-7; TCRdb's D call, TRBD1, is unchecked because there is no DNA. The CDR3 consists of 13 residues. Germline V gives CDR1 SQVTM, CDR2 ANQGSEA. This CDR3 is CSVDRTGGYEQYF.